This is a list of T cell receptor beta chains from one sample in a study of shared T cell receptors in the human thymus. Sequencing was performed with immunoSEQ multiplex PCR; in TCRdb, only in-frame clones are kept and a portion is missing. In the table there are 600,000 or so clones, around 87% of which are singletons. These same records also appear under a second study, on human thymus T cells.

The sample consisted of thymocytes. The receptors were gathered from a boy younger than two with a congenital heart defect. Both conserved end residues are part of each CDR3. A D gene is named only where the DNA matches it firmly. Where a row states a size, it is once, few, many or the class of an expanded clone; other rows omit it.

clone_size	j_call	v_call	d_call	cdr3_aa	cdr3_nt
.	TRBJ2-1	TRBV9	TRBD2	CASSVDVAGGICEQFF	TGTGCCAGCAGCGTAGACGTAGCGGGGGGGATCTGTGAGCAGTTCTTC
.	TRBJ1-1	TRBV28	.	CASSLYPAGDGGEAFF	TGTGCCAGCAGTTTATATCCCGCAGGGGATGGAGGAGAAGCTTTCTTT
.	TRBJ2-3	TRBV27	.	CASSSHRADTQYF	TGTGCCAGCAGTTCCCACAGGGCCGATACGCAGTATTTT
.	TRBJ2-3	TRBV5-4	TRBD2	CASSYGLAGPREGAYF	TGTGCCAGCAGCTATGGACTAGCGGGCCCCCGAGAGGGTGCGTATTTT
.	TRBJ2-5	TRBV23-1	TRBD2	CASSHFGLAGGPWQETQYF	TGCGCCAGCAGTCACTTCGGACTAGCGGGAGGGCCGTGGCAAGAGACCCAGTACTTC
.	TRBJ2-1	TRBV29-1	.	CSVEKSYRGGYNEQFF	TGCAGCGTTGAAAAGAGTTACAGGGGGGGCTACAATGAGCAGTTCTTC
.	TRBJ1-1	TRBV5-6	.	CASSLGPLGGDTEAFF	TGTGCCAGCAGCTTGGGTCCTCTCGGCGGGGACACTGAAGCTTTCTTT
.	TRBJ2-5	TRBV19	.	CASSIGGETQYF	TGTGCCAGTAGTATCGGTGGAGAGACCCAGTACTTC
.	TRBJ2-5	TRBV28	.	CASSFGRDRVRETQYF	TGTGCCAGCAGTTTCGGGAGGGACAGGGTAAGGGAGACCCAGTACTTC
.	TRBJ1-5	TRBV4-1	TRBD1	CASSQTHRGSNQPQHF	TGCGCCAGCAGCCAAACCCACAGGGGGAGCAATCAGCCCCAGCATTTT
.	TRBJ2-3	TRBV19	TRBD2	CASSIKTSGTPDTQYF	TGTGCCAGTAGTATAAAGACTAGCGGGACCCCAGATACGCAGTATTTT
.	TRBJ1-6	TRBV7-2	.	CASSLAWRGRSYNSPLHF	TGTGCCAGCAGCTTAGCGTGGCGGGGGCGCTCCTATAATTCACCCCTCCACTTT
.	TRBJ2-1	TRBV5-1	.	CASSLDGGGDNEQFF	TGCGCCAGCAGCTTGGACGGCGGGGGCGACAATGAGCAGTTCTTC
.	TRBJ2-7	TRBV27	TRBD1	CASSFIGTGGSREQYF	TGTGCCAGCAGTTTTATTGGGACAGGGGGCTCTCGAGAGCAGTACTTC
.	TRBJ2-7	TRBV20-1	.	CSAGGGGEQYF	TGCAGTGCTGGAGGAGGGGGAGAGCAGTACTTC
.	TRBJ2-3	TRBV5-3	.	CARSLWHHYTDTQYF	TGTGCCAGAAGCTTGTGGCATCATTACACAGATACGCAGTATTTT
.	TRBJ2-1	TRBV27	TRBD1	CHTGGRSYNEQFF	TGCCATACAGGGGGCCGCTCCTACAATGAGCAGTTCTTC
.	TRBJ1-4	TRBV28	.	CASSFLRGEKLFF	TGTGCCAGCAGTTTTTTAAGGGGTGAAAAACTGTTTTTT
.	TRBJ1-2	TRBV7-2	.	CASSGQPNYGYTF	TGTGCCAGCAGCGGACAGCCTAACTATGGCTACACCTTC
.	TRBJ2-7	TRBV7-9	TRBD1	CASSLDRGGCEQYF	TGTGCCAGCAGCTTAGACAGGGGCGGATGTGAGCAGTACTTC
.	TRBJ2-7	TRBV5-1	TRBD2	CASSSNPPGLAGAPSSYEQYF	TGCGCCAGCAGCTCGAACCCTCCGGGACTAGCGGGAGCTCCGAGCTCCTACGAGCAGTACTTC
.	TRBJ2-3	TRBV5-4	.	CASSPSRQTASTDTQYF	TGTGCCAGCAGCCCATCCAGACAGACCGCTAGCACAGATACGCAGTATTTT
.	TRBJ2-1	TRBV14	.	CASSQGSEGAPYNEQFF	TGTGCCAGCAGCCAAGGGTCAGAAGGGGCCCCCTACAATGAGCAGTTCTTC
.	TRBJ2-7	TRBV10-1	TRBD1	CASSSLHRGRFSEQYF	TGCGCCAGCAGCTCTCTTCACAGGGGGCGTTTTAGCGAGCAGTACTTC
once	TRBJ1-6	TRBV5-1	.	CASSLDRDTYNSPLHF	TGCGCCAGCAGCTTGGACCGAGACACCTATAATTCACCCCTCCACTTT
.	TRBJ1-2	TRBV4-3	TRBD1	CASSQGQGIRYGYTF	TGCGCCAGCAGCCAGGGACAGGGGATACGCTATGGCTACACCTTC
.	TRBJ1-1	TRBV30	TRBD1	CAWGTANTEAFF	TGTGCCTGGGGGACAGCGAACACTGAAGCTTTCTTT
.	TRBJ2-1	TRBV19	TRBD2	CASSSRTSGSGLYNEQFF	TGTGCCAGTAGTTCCCGGACTAGCGGGAGTGGCCTCTACAATGAGCAGTTCTTC
.	TRBJ2-1	TRBV4-3	TRBD2	CASSQVNAGGLNEQFF	TGCGCCAGCAGCCAAGTTAACGCGGGGGGGCTTAATGAGCAGTTCTTC
.	TRBJ2-7	TRBV18	TRBD1	CASSPGPTGVIPYEQYF	TGTGCCAGCTCACCAGGTCCCACAGGGGTGATTCCCTACGAGCAGTACTTC
.	TRBJ2-7	TRBV4-1	TRBD1	CASSQVMVGTGIDEQYF	TGCGCCAGCAGCCAAGTGATGGTGGGGACAGGGATAGACGAGCAGTACTTC
.	TRBJ1-3	TRBV30	.	CAWSLIPGLRGNTIYF	TGTGCCTGGAGTCTTATACCGGGACTTAGGGGCAACACCATATATTTT